This T cell receptor beta chain came from a study of shared clonotypes between healthy human individuals. Overall study findings and caveats: Generation probabilities of non-shared clonotypes were lower (relative to those shared by all four donors). The study found about 5% of naive CD4 clonotypes shared across a few donors.

The germline V gene encodes CDR1 DFQATT and CDR2 SNEGSKA (reference sequence). The CDR3 consists of 11 residues. V shed 6 bases and J 8 bases; nucleotides not matched to a gene: 4. Comment on this clone: Its antigen is still unknown.

Every contributor of samples was a Caucasian grown-up residing in Nashville, Tennessee. Per the study methods: Filtering of immunoSEQ junctional sequences could not match full-length read filtering. Using immunoSEQ multiplex PCR, the repertoire was profiled, and TCRdb retains in-frame clones only, with some absent. That table supplies the V and J calls and clone size; D and trimming were determined from the DNA. The table records approximately 2,300,000 clones, 80% to 95% of them present only once. This TCR was sampled from a man aged 18-30 years in good health. Some clones in this sample may be carry-over from other donors' samples. Sequenced: naive CD4+ T cells from PBMCs. Indicated subset: CD45RA+ positively selected. V gene TRBV20-1 combines with J gene TRBJ1-2, with 9 bases lining up with TRBD1. The CDR3 here is CSARQGDGYTF. The DNA of the CDR3 is TGCAGTGCCCGACAGGGGGACGGCTACACCTTC.